This TCR beta chain is drawn from a study of T cells in Graves' hyperthyroidism and ophthalmopathy. This clonotype was counted ten times or more. TCR beta CDR3 regions were amplified from RNA. The HTBI primer set drove a first-round RT-PCR of the TCR CDR3. TCRdb fed the multiplex PCR reads into MiXCR, producing one record per CDR3 protein. This sample has 300,000 to 450,000 distinct CDR3 sequences; about 15% occur once, and the top ten carry about 20%. The CDR3 is made up of 17 amino acids. Germline V CDR1 and CDR2: SGHAT, FQNNGV. V was clipped by 5 bases and J by 8 bases; unmatched bases: 12. This chain joins TRBV11-2 and TRBJ2-1, with 13 bases that match TRBD2. The sample taken for sequencing was blood. The receptor was isolated from a woman in her 30s with Graves' ophthalmopathy. CDR3 in amino acids: CASSLTLAGLAGYEQFF. The DNA for the CDR3 is TGTGCCAGCAGCCTTACCTTAGCGGGACTAGCGGGGTATGAGCAGTTCTTC.